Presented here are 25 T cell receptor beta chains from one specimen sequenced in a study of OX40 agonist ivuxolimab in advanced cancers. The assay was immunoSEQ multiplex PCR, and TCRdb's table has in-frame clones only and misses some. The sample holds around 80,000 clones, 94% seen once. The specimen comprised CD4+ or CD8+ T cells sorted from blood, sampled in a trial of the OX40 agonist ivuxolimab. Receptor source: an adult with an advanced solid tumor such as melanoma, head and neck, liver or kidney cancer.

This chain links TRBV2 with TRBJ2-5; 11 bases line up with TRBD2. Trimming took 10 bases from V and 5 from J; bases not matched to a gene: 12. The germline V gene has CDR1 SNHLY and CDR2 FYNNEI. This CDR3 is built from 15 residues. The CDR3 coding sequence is TGTGCCACCCGACTAGTAGCGGGAGGGGGGGAGACCCAGTACTTC. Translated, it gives CATRLVAGGGETQYF.

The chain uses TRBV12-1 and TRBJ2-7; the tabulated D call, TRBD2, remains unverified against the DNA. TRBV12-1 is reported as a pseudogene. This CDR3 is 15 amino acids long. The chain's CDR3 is CASSFGPEACYEQYF. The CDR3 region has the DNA TGTGCCAGCAGCTTTGGGCCGGAGGCCTGCTACGAGCAGTACTTC.

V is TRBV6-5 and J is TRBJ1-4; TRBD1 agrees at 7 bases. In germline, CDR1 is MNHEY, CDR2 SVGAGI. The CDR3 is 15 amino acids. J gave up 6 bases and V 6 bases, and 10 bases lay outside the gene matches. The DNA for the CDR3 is TGTGCCAGCAGCCCCACAGGGGCGAATTATGAAAAACTGTTTTTT. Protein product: CASSPTGANYEKLFF.

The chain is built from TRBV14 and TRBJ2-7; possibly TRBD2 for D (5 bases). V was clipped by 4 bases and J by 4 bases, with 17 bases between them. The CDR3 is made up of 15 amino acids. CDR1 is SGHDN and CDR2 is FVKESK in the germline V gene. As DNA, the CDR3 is TGTGCCAGCAGCCCGCAGTTTTACGGGATATACGAGCAGTACTTC. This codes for CASSPQFYGIYEQYF.

CDR3 in amino acids: CASSSYDSSYEQYF. CDR3 sequence (DNA): TGTGCCAGCAGCTCATACGACAGCTCCTACGAGCAGTACTTC. The J gene is TRBJ2-7, the V gene TRBV7-2, with D possibly TRBD1 on 5 matching bases. This CDR3 region has 14 residues. CDR1 is SGHTA and CDR2 is FQGNSA in the germline V gene. The germline V and J ends were trimmed by 4 bases and 0 bases, with 10 bases remaining between them. The entire variable domain, with the rest obtained from reference TRBV7-2 and TRBJ2-7, is as follows: GAGVSQSPSNKVTEKGKDVELRCDPISGHTALYWYRQSLGQGLEFLIYFQGNSAPDKSGLPSDRFSAERTGGSVSTLTIQRTQQEDSAVYLCASSSYDSSYEQYFGPGTRLTVT.

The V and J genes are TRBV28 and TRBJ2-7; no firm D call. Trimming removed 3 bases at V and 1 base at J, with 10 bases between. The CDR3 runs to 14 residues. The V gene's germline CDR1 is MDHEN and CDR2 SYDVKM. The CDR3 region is CASSFGIVSYEQYF. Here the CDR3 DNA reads TGTGCCAGCAGTTTTGGGATAGTATCCTACGAGCAGTACTTC. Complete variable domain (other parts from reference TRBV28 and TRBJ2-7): DVKVTQSSRYLVKRTGEKVFLECVQDMDHENMFWYRQDPGLGLRLIYFSYDVKMKEKGDIPEGYSVSREKKERFSLILESASTNQTSMYLCASSFGIVSYEQYFGPGTRLTVT.

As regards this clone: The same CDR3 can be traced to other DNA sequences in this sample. The CDR3 is CASSLGTSNQPQHF. CDR3 in DNA: TGTGCCAGCAGTTTGGGGACGAGCAATCAGCCCCAGCATTTT. The chain combines TRBV27 with TRBJ1-5, with D perhaps TRBD1 (5 bases). The germline gives CDR1 MNHEY, CDR2 SMNVEV (reference sequence). The V end was cut by 3 bases, the J end by 1 base, with 7 bases between. This CDR3 spans 14 amino acids.

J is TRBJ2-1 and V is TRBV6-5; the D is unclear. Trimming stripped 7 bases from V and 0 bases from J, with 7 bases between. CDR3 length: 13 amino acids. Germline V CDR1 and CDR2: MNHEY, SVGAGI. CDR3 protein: CASISSSYNEQFF. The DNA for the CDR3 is TGTGCCAGCATATCCAGCTCCTACAATGAGCAGTTCTTC.

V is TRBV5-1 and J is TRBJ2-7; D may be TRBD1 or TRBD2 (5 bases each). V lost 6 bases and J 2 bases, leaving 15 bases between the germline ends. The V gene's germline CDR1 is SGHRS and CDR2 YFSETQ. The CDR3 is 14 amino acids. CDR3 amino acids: CASNTGARPYEQYF. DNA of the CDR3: TGCGCCAGCAATACCGGGGCCCGACCCTACGAGCAGTACTTC.

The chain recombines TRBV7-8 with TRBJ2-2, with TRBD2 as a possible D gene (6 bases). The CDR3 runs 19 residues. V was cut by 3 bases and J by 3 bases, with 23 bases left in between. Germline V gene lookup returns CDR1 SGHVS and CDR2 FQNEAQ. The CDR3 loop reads CASSFRPHGGTLDTGELFF. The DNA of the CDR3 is TGTGCCAGCAGCTTCAGGCCCCATGGCGGGACCCTCGACACCGGGGAGCTGTTTTTT.

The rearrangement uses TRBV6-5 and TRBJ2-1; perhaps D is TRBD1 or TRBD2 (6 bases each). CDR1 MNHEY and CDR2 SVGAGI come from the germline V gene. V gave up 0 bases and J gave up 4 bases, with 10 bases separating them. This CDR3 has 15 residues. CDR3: CASSYSPGAYNEQFF. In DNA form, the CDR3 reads TGTGCCAGCAGTTACTCGCCGGGGGCGTACAATGAGCAGTTCTTC.

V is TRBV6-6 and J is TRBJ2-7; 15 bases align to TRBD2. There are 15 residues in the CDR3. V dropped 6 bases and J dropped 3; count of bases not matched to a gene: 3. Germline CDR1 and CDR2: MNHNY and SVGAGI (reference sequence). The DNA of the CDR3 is TGTGCCAGCAGATCGGGACTAGCGGGGGGCTACGAGCAGTACTTC. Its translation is CASRSGLAGGYEQYF.

The CDR3 bases are TGTGCCAGCAGTTCCTTACTAGCGGGGGACACAGATACGCAGTATTTT. This sequence encodes CASSSLLAGDTDTQYF. This chain joins TRBV28 and TRBJ2-3; 11 nucleotides match TRBD2. The ends lost 4 bases at V and 2 bases at J; junction bases unmatched: 5. Germline CDR1 and CDR2: MDHEN and SYDVKM. This CDR3 spans 16 amino acids.

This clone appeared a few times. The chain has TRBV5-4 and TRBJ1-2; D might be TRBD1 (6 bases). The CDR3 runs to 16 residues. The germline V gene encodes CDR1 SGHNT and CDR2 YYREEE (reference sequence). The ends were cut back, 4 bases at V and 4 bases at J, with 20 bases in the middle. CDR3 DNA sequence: TGTGCCAGCAGCCTTGACAACAGGGAACTCGTCTATGGCTACACCTTC. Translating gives CASSLDNRELVYGYTF.

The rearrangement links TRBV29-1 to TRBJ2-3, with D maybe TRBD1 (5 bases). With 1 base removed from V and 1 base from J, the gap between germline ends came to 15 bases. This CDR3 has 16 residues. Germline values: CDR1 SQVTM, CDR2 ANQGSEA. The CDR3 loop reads CSVEGRRVGGTDTQYF. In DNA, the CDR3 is TGCAGCGTTGAAGGACGCAGGGTTGGCGGCACAGATACGCAGTATTTT.

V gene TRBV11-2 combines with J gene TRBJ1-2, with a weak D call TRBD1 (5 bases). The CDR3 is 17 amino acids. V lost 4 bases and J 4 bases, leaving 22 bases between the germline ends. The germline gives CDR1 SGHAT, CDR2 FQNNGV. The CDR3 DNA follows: TGTGCCAGCAGCTCCGGGACGGCCCCCTCCTTTTCCTATGGCTACACCTTC. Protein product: CASSSGTAPSFSYGYTF. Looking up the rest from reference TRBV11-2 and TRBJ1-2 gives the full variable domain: EAGVAQSPRYKIIEKRQSVAFWCNPISGHATLYWYQQILGQGPKLLIQFQNNGVVDDSQLPKDRFSAERLKGVDSTLKIQPAKLEDSAVYLCASSSGTAPSFSYGYTFGSGTRLTVV.

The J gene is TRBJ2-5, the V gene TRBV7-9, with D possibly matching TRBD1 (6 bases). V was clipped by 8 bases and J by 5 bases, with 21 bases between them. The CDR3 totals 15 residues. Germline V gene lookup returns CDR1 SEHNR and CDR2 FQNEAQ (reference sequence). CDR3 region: CASQLRVQGSETQYF. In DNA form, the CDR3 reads TGTGCCAGCCAGCTTAGAGTGCAGGGGTCTGAGACCCAGTACTTC. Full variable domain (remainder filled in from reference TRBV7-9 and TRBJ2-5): DTGVSQNPRHKITKRGQNVTFRCDPISEHNRLYWYRQTLGQGPEFLTYFQNEAQLEKSRLLSDRFSAERPKGSFSTLEIQRTEQGDSAMYLCASQLRVQGSETQYFGPGTRLLVL.

DNA of the CDR3: TGTGCCAGCAGCGGAATGGGCAGAGTTGGGTACACTGAAGCTTTCTTT. Its protein is CASSGMGRVGYTEAFF. The V and J genes are TRBV27 and TRBJ1-1; D ambiguous. Germline lookup yields CDR1 MNHEY and CDR2 SMNVEV (reference sequence). V was pared by 6 bases and J by 3 bases, with 20 bases between. The CDR3 totals 16 residues.

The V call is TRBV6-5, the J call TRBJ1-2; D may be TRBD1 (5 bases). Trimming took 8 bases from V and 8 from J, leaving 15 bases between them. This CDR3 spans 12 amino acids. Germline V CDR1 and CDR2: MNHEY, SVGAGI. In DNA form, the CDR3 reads TGTGCCAGCGGTACTGTGGGACGGGGCTACACCTTC. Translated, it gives CASGTVGRGYTF.

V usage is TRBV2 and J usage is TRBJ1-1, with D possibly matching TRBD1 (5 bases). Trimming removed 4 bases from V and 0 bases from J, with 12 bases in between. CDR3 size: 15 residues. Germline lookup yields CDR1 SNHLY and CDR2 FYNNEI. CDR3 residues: CASSGKGFMNTEAFF. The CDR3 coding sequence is TGTGCCAGCAGTGGTAAGGGGTTCATGAACACTGAAGCTTTCTTT.

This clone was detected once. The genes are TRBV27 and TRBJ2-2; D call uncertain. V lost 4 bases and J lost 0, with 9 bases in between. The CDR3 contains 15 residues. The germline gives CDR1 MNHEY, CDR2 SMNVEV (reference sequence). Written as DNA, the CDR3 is TGTGCCAGCAGTTCCTCCGGCACGAACACCGGGGAGCTGTTTTTT. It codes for CASSSSGTNTGELFF.

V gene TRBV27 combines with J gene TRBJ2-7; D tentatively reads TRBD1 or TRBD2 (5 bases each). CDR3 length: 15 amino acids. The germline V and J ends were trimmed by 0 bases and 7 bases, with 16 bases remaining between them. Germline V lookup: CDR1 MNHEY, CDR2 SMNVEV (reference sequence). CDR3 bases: TGTGCCAGCAGTTTATCGAGGGACCGGCATGGGGAGCAGTACTTC. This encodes CASSLSRDRHGEQYF.

CDR3 in DNA: TGTGCCAGCACCCCCAGAGCGGGGAGCTCCTACGAGCAGTACTTC. Its protein is CASTPRAGSSYEQYF. The chain links TRBV27 to TRBJ2-7, with 7 bases that match TRBD2. The germline V gene has CDR1 MNHEY and CDR2 SMNVEV (reference sequence). There are 15 residues in the CDR3. The J segment lost 0 bases and the V segment lost 7 bases, leaving 9 bases of the junction unmatched.

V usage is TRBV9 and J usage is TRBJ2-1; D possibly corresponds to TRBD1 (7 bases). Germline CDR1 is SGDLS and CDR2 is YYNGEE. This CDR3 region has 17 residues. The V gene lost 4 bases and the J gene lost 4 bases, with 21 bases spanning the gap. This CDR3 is CASSTHGSTGTYNEQFF. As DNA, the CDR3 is TGTGCCAGCAGCACTCATGGATCGACAGGGACTTACAATGAGCAGTTCTTC. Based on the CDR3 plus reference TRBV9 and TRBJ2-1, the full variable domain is DSGVTQTPKHLITATGQRVTLRCSPRSGDLSVYWYQQSLDQGLQFLIQYYNGEERAKGNILERFSAQQFPDLHSELNLSSLELGDSALYFCASSTHGSTGTYNEQFFGPGTRLTVL.

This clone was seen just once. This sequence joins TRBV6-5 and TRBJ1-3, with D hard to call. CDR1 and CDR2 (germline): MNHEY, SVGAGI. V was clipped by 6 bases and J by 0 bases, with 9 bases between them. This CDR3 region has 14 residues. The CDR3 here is CASRGEGSGNTIYF. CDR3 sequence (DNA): TGTGCCAGCAGAGGCGAGGGCTCTGGAAACACCATATATTTT.